This T cell receptor beta chain was observed in a study of blood T cell repertoires in COVID-19. At the level of the study: PBMCs, B-cell-depleted T cells, or T cells were the source of the cDNA or gDNA that made up the material.

The length of the CDR3 is 13 residues. Trimming took off 4 bases at V and 8 bases at J, with 14 bases between the two ends. Participants, roughly 18 to 100 years old, spanned about 26 US areas. Resolution of symptoms, clearance, or two negative PCRs was present in recovered Cohort 3 donors. Under the authors' procedure: Researchers report that nucleated cell counts were estimated from reference gene primer amplification. Sequencing was performed with immunoSEQ multiplex PCR; in TCRdb, only in-frame clones are kept and a portion is missing. The DNA gave D and trimming, while V, J and clone size come from that table. The sample shows roughly 230,000 clones, approximately 80% of them seen only once.

The TCR was taken from a woman aged 55-69 years who had recovered from COVID-19. The chain carries TRBV12-3 or TRBV12-4 and TRBJ1-1; D is unresolved. The sample comprised PBMCs or T cells enriched from blood (not recorded which). The CDR3 bases are TGTGCCAGCAGTTCCGACTTGCTCGGGGAAGCTTTCTTT. Amino acid sequence: CASSSDLLGEAFF.